This entry is about one T cell receptor (beta chain). Its antigen is currently not known. No quality values exist for individual bases; no much larger clone is one base distant. The CDR3 covers 14 residues, taking in both the cysteine and the phenylalanine. CDR3 DNA is the only sequence kept; it has 42 bases, read in frame from the first base. According to the germline V gene (reference sequence), CDR1 reads SGHNT and CDR2 reads YYREEE. For this chain, trimming is 5 bases at the V end and 3 bases at the J end, and the number of junction bases without a gene match is 8. The CDR3 regions of human TCRbeta chains were analyzed by immunosequencing. In the original analysis: TCRs in the repertoires were compared against a reference library of SARS-CoV-2-specific TCRs that had been generated with the MIRA antigen-specificity platform. Breadth was defined as the fraction of unique TCRs that were SARS-CoV-2-associated, and depth was defined as the fraction of total T cells that were SARS-CoV-2-associated. Using the MIRA data, each spike-specific TCR was mapped to the spike region that the TCR reacts to and placed in a CD4 or CD8 class. Log10-transformed breadth and depth values were compared by one-way ANOVA with Sidak's multiple comparisons tests. TCRdb retrieved this table from immuneACCESS and kept in-frame rearrangements only. Not all clones are present; in checked studies, unresolved V genes account for under half, and no reason is known for the remainder. V and J calls and clone size are those listed in that table; D and trimming were worked out from the DNA. The sample table holds about 140,000 clones, of which around 89% were seen once. Together, the top ten hold roughly 4.7% of the sample.

Per the publication, the time point label means: baseline before first vaccination. Samples from vaccinated people were obtained from the UK trials COV001 and COV002, which included a single-blind randomized controlled phase 2/3 trial of AZD1222 (ChAdOx1 nCoV-19) in healthy adults. For TCRbeta chain sequencing, PBMC samples from trial participants were taken at day 0 and at day 28 after the second dose. These data belong to a study of T cell responses to AZD1222 COVID-19 vaccine (dated by TCRdb to the early 2020s). For the wider study: AZD1222 recipients whose second dose came at about 4 weeks and those whose second dose came at about 12 weeks were combined into one group, since spike-specific TCR depth and breadth did not differ between the two schedules. A total of 230 to 250 trial participants underwent TCR sequencing, of whom 207 had received two doses of AZD1222 and some 25 had received two doses of the MenACWY control vaccine. Trial participants were enrolled by age into subgroups of 18-55, 56-69 and 70-plus years, and about 150, 27 and 61 TCR-sequenced participants, respectively, were included in these subgroups.

General findings and caveats noted by the study authors: Because no day 14 peak-response samples were available, the repertoires could be characterized only after the peak T cell response. CD4 TCRs associated with the vaccine covered the entire spike protein, and the dominant responses were in regions 160-218 and 743-854. After two AZD1222 doses, spike-specific TCR breadth and depth were significantly higher than at day 0 and than in MenACWY recipients. Conclusions about previously exposed vaccinees are limited because only five to seven AZD1222 recipients were SARS-CoV-2 seropositive at baseline. Participants were mostly white British, with more females than males. The authors suggested clonal diversity may have been underestimated. Reportedly, close to half of the unique spike-specific TCRs recognized epitopes lying outside the regions that are mutated in the B.1.351 and B.1.1.7 variants. The 56-69-year group was small, and its depth increase did not reach significance, likely because of low power.

Here the sequenced sample was peripheral blood, taken on day 0 of AZD1222 vaccination. The rearranged chain carries TRBV5-4 and TRBJ2-7; TRBD1 matches 7 bases in the middle. The TCR was taken from an adult in good health. The CDR3 reads as follows: CASSIWDSRYEQYF. In nucleotide form, the sequence is TGTGCCAGCAGTATTTGGGACAGCCGCTACGAGCAGTACTTC.